The clone carrying this TCR beta chain was seen many times. The antigen is undetermined. Time point noted: newly diagnosed GD, antithyroid drugs for less than 3 months. PBMC RNA served as the TCR library source. By American Thyroid Association guidelines, Graves' disease was diagnosed in the cohort. The data originate from a study of regulatory T cells in long-lasting Graves disease. Arm-PCR of CDR3 regions and iRepertoire HTBI primers were the basis on which TCR beta libraries were built. TCRdb passed the multiplex PCR reads through MiXCR, listing each CDR3 protein once. The sample yields about 300,000 distinct CDR3 sequences, 15% to 20% seen once. Findings of the study overall: Persistent disease exhibited a predilection for TRBV28, TRBJ1-2 and TRBJ2-5.

V was clipped by 4 bases and J by 0 bases, with 19 bases between them. The CDR3 covers 19 residues. Germline CDR1 and CDR2: MNHEY and SMNVEV (reference sequence). The chain employs TRBV27 and TRBJ2-6; D could derive from TRBD1 or TRBD2 (5 bases each). The sample was peripheral blood mononuclear cells (PBMCs), taken at new diagnosis, from a patient treated with antithyroid drugs. The origin of this receptor is a female donor with Graves disease. CDR3 sequence: CASSSPRGTRSSGANVLTF. The CDR3 DNA reads as TGTGCCAGCAGTTCCCCCCGGGGCACCAGAAGCTCTGGGGCCAACGTCCTGACTTTC.